Presented here are 27 T cell receptor beta chains from one specimen sequenced in a study of OX40 agonist ivuxolimab in advanced cancers. The table came from immunoSEQ multiplex PCR; TCRdb's copy has only in-frame clones and leaves some out. The sample records 70,000 or so clones, 82% being singletons. This material consisted of CD4+ or CD8+ T cells sorted from blood, taken in a trial of the OX40 agonist ivuxolimab. The receptor set was obtained from an adult with an advanced solid tumor such as melanoma, head and neck, liver or kidney cancer.

V usage is TRBV2 and J usage is TRBJ2-1; 11 bases are a match to TRBD2. V lost 4 bases, J lost 9 bases, and 5 bases stayed unmatched. Per germline, CDR1 SNHLY and CDR2 FYNNEI. The CDR3 extends over 14 amino acids. In DNA, the CDR3 is TGTGCCAGCAGTGTACTAGCGGGAGAAGGTGAGCAGTTCTTC. Protein product: CASSVLAGEGEQFF.

The genes are TRBV2 and TRBJ2-7; D might be TRBD2 (6 bases). The CDR3 has 12 residues. From germline, CDR1 is SNHLY and CDR2 FYNNEI. V dropped 8 bases and J dropped 6 bases, with 14 bases sitting between them. CDR3 nucleotides: TGTGCCAGCGACCGGGACTGGCGCGAGCAGTACTTC. As protein: CASDRDWREQYF.

The chain is built from TRBV7-9 and TRBJ1-4; 8 nucleotides align to TRBD1. Per the germline V gene, CDR1 is SEHNR and CDR2 is FQNEAQ (reference sequence). This CDR3 has 16 residues. V lost 5 bases, J lost 4 bases, and 9 bases stayed unmatched. The CDR3 sequence is CASSIQGTGFNEKLFF. CDR3 in DNA: TGTGCCAGCAGCATCCAAGGGACAGGCTTTAATGAAAAACTGTTTTTT.

This clone was seen ten or more times. Other DNA sequences in this sample translate to the same CDR3. The chain employs TRBV28 and TRBJ1-5, with D uncertain. The CDR3 extends over 14 amino acids. Germline CDR1 and CDR2: MDHEN and SYDVKM. The ends were cut back, 2 bases at V and 5 bases at J, with 10 bases in the middle. The CDR3 is CASSLAQTYQPQHF. The CDR3 DNA sequence: TGTGCCAGCAGTTTAGCGCAGACCTATCAGCCCCAGCATTTT.

This chain links TRBV4-1 with TRBJ2-3; D is perhaps TRBD1 (6 bases). This CDR3 region has 14 residues. Germline V CDR1 and CDR2: MGHRA, YSYEKL. V was pared by 5 bases and J by 1 base, with 10 bases between. Here the CDR3 DNA reads TGCGCCAGCAGCTCGCGACAGGGCACAGATACGCAGTATTTT. Amino acid sequence: CASSSRQGTDTQYF.

Only a few counts were recorded for this clone. This sequence joins TRBV5-5 and TRBJ2-1; D not resolved. CDR3 length: 14 residues. The V end was cut by 0 bases, the J end by 7 bases, with 11 bases between. Germline V gives CDR1 SGHKS, CDR2 YYEKEE (reference sequence). The chain's CDR3 is CASSLGFYWNEQFF. Here the CDR3 DNA reads TGTGCCAGCAGCTTGGGTTTCTATTGGAATGAGCAGTTCTTC.

This clone was counted between two and nine times. DNA of the CDR3: TGTGCCAGTACCGACAGGGGGAATACTGAAGCTTTCTTT. Translation: CASTDRGNTEAFF. This chain links TRBV19 with TRBJ1-1, with TRBD1 identical over 9 bases. Unmatched junction bases numbered 5, after V lost 7 bases and J lost 5 bases. The CDR3 totals 13 residues. Germline V gives CDR1 LNHDA, CDR2 SQIVND (reference sequence).

This clone showed up just a few times. The J gene is TRBJ2-7, the V gene TRBV18; 10 bases map to TRBD1. V lost 2 bases to trimming and J lost 5 bases; unmatched junction nucleotides: 0. The germline V gene has CDR1 KGHSH and CDR2 LQKENI. The CDR3 extends over 13 amino acids. CDR3 amino acids: CASSPGTGDEQYF. CDR3 sequence (DNA): TGTGCCAGCTCACCAGGGACAGGGGACGAGCAGTACTTC.

This clone was observed a few times. This chain connects TRBV25-1 to TRBJ2-7; D possibly uses TRBD1 or TRBD2 (5 bases each). V lost 2 bases to trimming and J lost 2 bases, with 7 bases between them. The germline gives CDR1 MGHDK, CDR2 SYGVNS. The length of the CDR3 is 13 residues. Here the CDR3 DNA reads TGTGCCAGCAGTGAAGGGGGTCCCTACGAGCAGTACGTC. Residues: CASSEGGPYEQYV.

This rearrangement joins TRBV10-2 to TRBJ2-3; D not resolved. Germline loops: CDR1 WSHSY, CDR2 SAAADI. This CDR3 has 15 residues. Trimming removed 10 bases at V and 1 base at J, with 18 bases between. CDR3 sequence reads: CATERYSTGTDTQYF. In DNA form, the CDR3 reads TGCGCCACCGAGCGTTACTCAACAGGCACAGATACGCAGTATTTT.

The chain links TRBV7-9 to TRBJ2-1; no definite D call. The CDR3 covers 14 residues. V was pared by 1 base and J by 10 bases, with 14 bases between. Per the germline V gene, CDR1 is SEHNR and CDR2 is FQNEAQ (reference sequence). CDR3 sequence reads: CASSLVDFGVEQFF. CDR3 in DNA: TGTGCCAGCAGCTTAGTCGACTTCGGCGTCGAGCAGTTCTTC.

The V gene is TRBV28, the J gene TRBJ2-1; TRBD2 agrees at 10 bases. Germline lookup yields CDR1 MDHEN and CDR2 SYDVKM. J lost 12 bases, V lost 6 bases, and 2 bases had no gene match. This CDR3 is 11 amino acids long. The CDR3 DNA reads as TGTGCCAGCAGCACTAGCGGGGCGCAGTTCTTC. Its translation is CASSTSGAQFF.

The V and J genes are TRBV9 and TRBJ2-2; D call uncertain. Germline CDR1 is SGDLS and CDR2 is YYNGEE. V dropped 0 bases and J dropped 6 bases, with 6 bases sitting between them. The CDR3 has 13 residues. CDR3 sequence (DNA): TGTGCCAGCAGCGTAGCAACAGCCGGGGAGCTGTTTTTT. Its translation is CASSVATAGELFF.

With regard to this clone: A read error may account for a junction end that differs from germline. V usage is TRBV6-5 and J usage is TRBJ1-3; D gene ambiguous. This CDR3 has 11 amino acids. Looked up from germline, CDR1 is MNHEY and CDR2 is SVGAGI. In DNA form, the CDR3 reads TGTGCCAGCAACTTGGACGGAGGGTCTCGCTTT. Its protein is CASNLDGGSRF.

There are a few counts of this clone. The chain uses TRBV7-9 and TRBJ1-2; no firm D call. The CDR3 totals 15 residues. Per the germline V gene, CDR1 is SEHNR and CDR2 is FQNEAQ (reference sequence). V was shortened by 1 base and J by 4 bases, with 13 bases between the two germline ends. CDR3 sequence reads: CASSLDFASFYGYTF. The CDR3 bases are TGTGCCAGCAGCTTAGATTTTGCGAGTTTCTATGGCTACACCTTC.

V usage is TRBV28 and J usage is TRBJ1-1; maybe TRBD1 (5 bases). Germline CDR1 reads MDHEN; CDR2 reads SYDVKM. The CDR3 totals 18 residues. Between the trimmed V and J ends, which lost 5 bases and 0 bases, there was a span of 22 bases. The CDR3 sequence: CASSPDGTLNLMNTEAFF. The CDR3 DNA reads as TGTGCCAGCAGTCCCGACGGGACCCTTAACCTCATGAACACTGAAGCTTTCTTT.

The gene calls are TRBV5-1 and TRBJ2-7; 7 bases line up with TRBD1. The junction had 12 bases not matched to a gene; V was cut back by 3 bases and J by 3 bases. This CDR3 spans 16 amino acids. Germline V CDR1 and CDR2: SGHRS, YFSETQ. The CDR3 DNA follows: TGCGCCAGCAGCTCGGGGACAGTTCCTACCCGCTACGAGCAGTACGTC. This translates into CASSSGTVPTRYEQYV.

V gene TRBV7-9 combines with J gene TRBJ1-1; no reliable D call. The CDR3 runs 11 residues. V was pared by 8 bases and J by 8 bases, with 12 bases between. Looked up from germline, CDR1 is SEHNR and CDR2 is FQNEAQ (reference sequence). The CDR3 spells CASEHGPEAFF. CDR3 coding DNA: TGTGCCAGCGAGCATGGGCCCGAAGCTTTCTTT.

The V call is TRBV7-8, the J call TRBJ1-6; no firm D call. Germline V CDR1 and CDR2: SGHVS, FQNEAQ. The V gene lost 1 base and the J gene lost 8 bases, with 3 bases spanning the gap. The CDR3 is made up of 12 amino acids. As DNA, the CDR3 is TGTGCCAGCAGCTTAGTCGATTCACCCCTCCACTTT. Protein product: CASSLVDSPLHF.

This sequence joins TRBV6-4 and TRBJ2-5, with TRBD1 identical over 8 bases. Losses at the gene ends were 10 bases for V and 3 bases for J; bases not matched to a gene: 4. The CDR3 is 12 amino acids. The germline V gene has CDR1 MRHNA and CDR2 SNTAGT. The CDR3 DNA reads TGTGCCACCGACAGGGGAAAAGAGACCCAGTACTTC. Its translation is CATDRGKETQYF.

The chain uses TRBV6-6 and TRBJ2-7, with D possibly matching TRBD1 (6 bases). Germline V gene data show CDR1 as MNHNY and CDR2 as SVGAGI (reference sequence). Trimming removed 4 bases at V and 3 bases at J, with 19 bases between. This CDR3 is 16 amino acids long. CDR3 in DNA: TGTGCCAGCAGTTCCCTCGGAGTTCAGGGGAGCTACGAGCAGTACTTC. It specifies CASSSLGVQGSYEQYF.

The chain employs TRBV19 and TRBJ2-5, with 8 bases lining up with TRBD1. The length of the CDR3 is 16 residues. Trimming at V came to 6 bases and at J to 3 bases, leaving 12 bases not matched to a gene. The germline V gene has CDR1 LNHDA and CDR2 SQIVND (reference sequence). Here the CDR3 DNA reads TGTGCCAGTAGCTACCGACAGGGGAATGGTGAAGAGACCCAGTACTTC. Translating it yields CASSYRQGNGEETQYF.

The chain carries TRBV10-3 and TRBJ2-3, with 13 bases matching TRBD2. The CDR3 contains 15 residues. Losses at the gene ends were 4 bases for V and 6 bases for J; bases not matched to a gene: 4. Looked up from germline, CDR1 is ENHRY and CDR2 is SYGVKD. CDR3 sequence (DNA): TGTGCCATCAGTGGGACTAGCGGGAGTGCGGATACGCAGTATTTT. The encoded protein is CAISGTSGSADTQYF.

V is TRBV5-4 and J is TRBJ2-1; D unresolved. Germline V gene lookup returns CDR1 SGHNT and CDR2 YYREEE (reference sequence). The CDR3 extends over 16 amino acids. The V gene lost 0 bases and the J gene lost 4 bases, with 14 bases spanning the gap. CDR3 bases: TGTGCCAGCAGCTTGGACCCCCCCACCCAGTACAATGAGCAGTTCTTC. Protein sequence: CASSLDPPTQYNEQFF.

The J gene is TRBJ2-7, the V gene TRBV5-1, with TRBD2 as a possible D gene (6 bases). V was clipped by 6 bases and J by 4 bases, with 14 bases between them. Germline V lookup: CDR1 SGHRS, CDR2 YFSETQ. The CDR3 runs 13 residues. The CDR3 loop reads CASTRGTGYEQYF. CDR3 in DNA: TGCGCCAGCACCCGGGGGACGGGGTACGAGCAGTACTTC.

The rearrangement uses TRBV7-7 and TRBJ1-1, with 7 bases identical to TRBD1. The CDR3 spans 15 residues. Germline values: CDR1 SSHAT, CDR2 FNYEAQ (reference sequence). Trimming cost V 3 bases and J 1 base; bases outside gene matches: 5. The CDR3 bases are TGTGCCAGCAGCTTCCGGGACAGAGCGAACACTGAAGCTTTCTTT. Its protein is CASSFRDRANTEAFF.

For this clone: This specimen includes other DNA sequences encoding the same CDR3. The chain couples TRBV7-8 to TRBJ2-1, with 9 bases fitting TRBD2. There are 15 residues in the CDR3. The V gene end was trimmed by 3 bases and the J gene end by 5 bases; junction bases not matched to a gene: 5. Germline CDR1 reads SGHVS; CDR2 reads FQNEAQ. The CDR3 reads CASSLGGGAHNEQFF. The CDR3 DNA reads as TGTGCCAGCAGCTTGGGCGGGGGGGCCCACAATGAGCAGTTCTTC.